The clone carrying this TCR beta chain appeared once. With autoimmune disease history or systemic immunosuppression, patients were excluded. The study sampled blood at baseline, cycle 4 day 1, and cycle 7 day 1. The method was immunoSEQ multiplex PCR; TCRdb's version includes in-frame clones alone and lacks a portion of them. The sample consists of 80,000 or so clones, about 92% of them appearing once. These data originate in a study of OX40 agonist ivuxolimab in advanced cancers. Overall study context: Patients were dosed intravenously with ivuxolimab at 0.01 to 10 mg/kg every 2 weeks. Participants could have had prior anti-PD-1, anti-PD-L1 or anti-CTLA-4 therapy, and around 40% had some.

V was pared by 0 bases and J by 2 bases, with 10 bases between. The CDR3 runs to 15 residues. In germline, CDR1 is MNHEY, CDR2 SVGAGI. This TCR was sampled from an adult with an advanced solid tumor such as melanoma, head and neck, liver or kidney cancer. This material consisted of CD4+ or CD8+ T cells sorted from blood, taken in a trial of the OX40 agonist ivuxolimab. The V and J genes are TRBV6-5 and TRBJ1-2; D is uncertain. CDR3 sequence: CASSYSRKANYGYTF. CDR3 bases: TGTGCCAGCAGTTACTCGAGGAAGGCGAACTATGGCTACACCTTC.